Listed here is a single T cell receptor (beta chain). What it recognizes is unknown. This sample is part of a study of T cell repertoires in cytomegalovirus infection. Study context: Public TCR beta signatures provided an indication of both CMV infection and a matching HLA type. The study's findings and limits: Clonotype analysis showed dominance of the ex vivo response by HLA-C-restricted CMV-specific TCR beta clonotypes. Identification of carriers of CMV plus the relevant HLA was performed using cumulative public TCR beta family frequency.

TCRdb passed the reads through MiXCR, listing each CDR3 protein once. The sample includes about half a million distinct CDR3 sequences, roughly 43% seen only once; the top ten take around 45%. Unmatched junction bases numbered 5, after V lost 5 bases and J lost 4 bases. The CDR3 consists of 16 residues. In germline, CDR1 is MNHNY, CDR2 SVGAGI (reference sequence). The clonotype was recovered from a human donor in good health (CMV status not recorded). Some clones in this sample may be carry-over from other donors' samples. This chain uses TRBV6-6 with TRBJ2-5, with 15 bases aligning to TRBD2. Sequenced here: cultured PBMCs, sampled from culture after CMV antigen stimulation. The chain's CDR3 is CASSERGLAGGETQYF. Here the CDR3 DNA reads TGTGCCAGCAGTGAGCGGGGACTAGCGGGAGGAGAGACCCAGTACTTC.